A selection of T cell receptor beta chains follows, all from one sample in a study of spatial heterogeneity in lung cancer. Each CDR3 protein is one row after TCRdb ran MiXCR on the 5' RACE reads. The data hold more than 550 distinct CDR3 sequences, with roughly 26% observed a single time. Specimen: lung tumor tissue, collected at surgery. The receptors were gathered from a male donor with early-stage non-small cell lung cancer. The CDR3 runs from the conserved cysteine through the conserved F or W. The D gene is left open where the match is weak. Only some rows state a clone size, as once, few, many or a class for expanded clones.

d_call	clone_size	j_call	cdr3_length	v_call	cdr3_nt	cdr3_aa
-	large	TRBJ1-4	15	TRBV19	TGTGCCAGTAGCTACTCACAGGCTCGAGGTGAAAAACTGTTTTTT	CASSYSQARGEKLFF
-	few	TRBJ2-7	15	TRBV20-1	TGCAGTGCTAGAGATCAAGTGGGGACTCTCTACGAGCAGTACTTC	CSARDQVGTLYEQYF
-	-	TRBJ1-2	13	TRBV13	TGTGCCAGCAACCAACTAGGGGTCTATGGCTACACCTTC	CASNQLGVYGYTF
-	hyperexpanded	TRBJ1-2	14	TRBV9	TGTGCCAGCTCCCTGGGAGGAGCTAACTATGGCTACACCTTC	CASSLGGANYGYTF
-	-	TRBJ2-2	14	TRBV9	TGTGCCGGCAGCGCCCGACAAGATTCGGGGGAGCTGTTTTTT	CAGSARQDSGELFF
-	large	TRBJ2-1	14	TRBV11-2	TGTGCCAGCAGCTTAGATTGGGGTGAAAATGAGCAGTTCTTC	CASSLDWGENEQFF
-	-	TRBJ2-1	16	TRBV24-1	TGTGCCACCAGTGATCCCGGCGGCAGCTCCTACAATGAGCAGTTCTTC	CATSDPGGSSYNEQFF
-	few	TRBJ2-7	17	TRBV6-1	TGTGCCAGCAGTGAAGTCCTTAGTGGGGGACTGCCCTACGAGCAGTACTTC	CASSEVLSGGLPYEQYF
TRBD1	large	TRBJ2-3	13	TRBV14	TGTGCCAGCAGCCAAGGGACAGGGGGCGCGCAGTATTTT	CASSQGTGGAQYF
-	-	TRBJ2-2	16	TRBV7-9	TGTGCCAGCAGCCCGGACTTCACTCAAAACACCGGGGAGCTGTTTTTT	CASSPDFTQNTGELFF
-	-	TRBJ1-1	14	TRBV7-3	TGTGCCAGCAGCTGGCGGGGGGAAGGAACTGAAGCTTTCTTT	CASSWRGEGTEAFF
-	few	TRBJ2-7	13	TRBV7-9	TGTGCCAGCAGCTTCGGGACCACCTACGAGCAGTACTTC	CASSFGTTYEQYF
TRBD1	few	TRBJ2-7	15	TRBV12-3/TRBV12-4	TGTGCCAGCAGTGCCGACAGGGTATTCTCCTACGAGCAGTACTTC	CASSADRVFSYEQYF
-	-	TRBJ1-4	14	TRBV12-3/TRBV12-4	TGTGCCAGCAGTTTTGGGACCGACAATGAAAAACTGTTTTTT	CASSFGTDNEKLFF
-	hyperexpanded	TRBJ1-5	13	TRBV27	TGTGCCAGCAGTTTAAGTTACAATCAGCCCCAGCATTTT	CASSLSYNQPQHF
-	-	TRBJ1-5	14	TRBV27	TGTGCCAGCAGAGACTCGGGGAGCAATCAGCCCCAGCATTTT	CASRDSGSNQPQHF
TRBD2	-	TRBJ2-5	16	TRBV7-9	TGTGCCAGCAGTTACGGGCGGGGGGCCCTTCAAGAGACCCAGTACTTC	CASSYGRGALQETQYF
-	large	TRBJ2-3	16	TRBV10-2	TGCGCCAGCAGCCCCCCTGTAGGCGGGGGCGCAGATACGCAGTATTTT	CASSPPVGGGADTQYF
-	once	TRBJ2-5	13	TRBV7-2	TGTGCCAGCAGAAATAATGGGAGGGAGACCCAGTACTTC	CASRNNGRETQYF
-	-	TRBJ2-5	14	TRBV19	TGTGCCAGTAGTATCCAGAGTCCTCAAGAGACCCAGTACTTC	CASSIQSPQETQYF
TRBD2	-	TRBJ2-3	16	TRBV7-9	TGTGCCAGCAGCTTTTCTGCGGGAGGTAGGACAGATACGCAGTATTTT	CASSFSAGGRTDTQYF
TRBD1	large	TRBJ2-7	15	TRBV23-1	TGCGCCAGCAGTCTCAGGGGGACAGGGACGCGAGAGCAGTACTTC	CASSLRGTGTREQYF
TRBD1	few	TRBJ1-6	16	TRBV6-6	TGTGCCAGCAGTTACGACGGACAGGGCCTGGTTTCACCCCTCCACTTT	CASSYDGQGLVSPLHF
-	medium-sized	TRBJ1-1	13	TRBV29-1	TGCAGCGTTGAAGGTCAGAGTTACACTGAAGCTTTCTTT	CSVEGQSYTEAFF
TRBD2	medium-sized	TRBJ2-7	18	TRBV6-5	TGTGCCAGCAGTTACTCCAGGACTAGCGGGATCCGAGGCTACGAGCAGTACTTC	CASSYSRTSGIRGYEQYF
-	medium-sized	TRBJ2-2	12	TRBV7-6	TGTGCCAGCAGCCTGAGGGCCGGGGAGCTGTTTTTT	CASSLRAGELFF
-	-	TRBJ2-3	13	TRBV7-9	TGTGCCAGCAGACGGAGTGACACAGATACGCAGTATTTT	CASRRSDTDTQYF
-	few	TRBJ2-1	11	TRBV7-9	TGTGCCAGCAGCCTAGAAAATGAGCAGTTCTTC	CASSLENEQFF
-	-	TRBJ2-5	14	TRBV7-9	TGTGCCAGCAGTTTTGACAGGACACAAGAGACCCAGTACTTC	CASSFDRTQETQYF
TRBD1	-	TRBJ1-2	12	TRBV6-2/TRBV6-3	TGTGCCAGCCAAGACAGGGTGGTTGGCTACACCTTC	CASQDRVVGYTF
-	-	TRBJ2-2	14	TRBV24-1	TGTGCCACCAGTGCGGCGGGCTACACCGGGGAGCTGTTTTTT	CATSAAGYTGELFF
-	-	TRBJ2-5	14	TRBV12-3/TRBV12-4	TGTGCCAGCAGCCTCCCTGGGACTCAAGAGACCCAGTACTTC	CASSLPGTQETQYF
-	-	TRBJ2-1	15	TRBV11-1	TGTGCCAGCAGCTTCTGGGACTCTCCTAACAATGAGCAGTTCTTC	CASSFWDSPNNEQFF
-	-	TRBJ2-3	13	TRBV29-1	TGCAGCGCAGGCAAGGGCTCCACAGATACGCAGTATTTT	CSAGKGSTDTQYF
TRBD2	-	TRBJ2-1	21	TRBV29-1	TGCAGCTCCGCCGGGACGGGGAGAACATTGTGGGGACTAGCGGTCCACAATGAGCAGTTCTTC	CSSAGTGRTLWGLAVHNEQFF
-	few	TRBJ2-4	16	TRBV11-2	TGTGCCAGCAGCTCGGTCGGGTCCGGGGGCCAGGGCATTCAGTACTTC	CASSSVGSGGQGIQYF
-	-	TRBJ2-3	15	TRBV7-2	TGTGCCAGCAGCTTAAGTGTAGCCCTCCCAGATACGCAGTATTTT	CASSLSVALPDTQYF
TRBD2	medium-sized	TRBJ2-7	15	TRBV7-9	TGTGCCAGCAGAGGGTCGGGACTAGCGGGCCCACAATCTTACTTC	CASRGSGLAGPQSYF
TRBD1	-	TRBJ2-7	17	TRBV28	TGTGCCAGCAGTTCCCATAAAACCGGGACAGGTACCTACGAGCAGTACTTC	CASSSHKTGTGTYEQYF
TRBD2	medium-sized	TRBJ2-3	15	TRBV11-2	TGTGCCAGCAGCTACACTAGCGGGACAACAGATACGCAGTATTTT	CASSYTSGTTDTQYF
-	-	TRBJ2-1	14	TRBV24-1	TGTGCCACCCGCGGTGAGGGGACGAGGGATGAGCAGTTCTTC	CATRGEGTRDEQFF
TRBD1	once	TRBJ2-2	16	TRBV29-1	TGCAGCGTTGGGAGAGGACAGGGCTTTGACACCGGGGAGCTGTTTTTT	CSVGRGQGFDTGELFF
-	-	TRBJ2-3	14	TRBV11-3	TGTGCCAGCAGCCCTGGACTAAGCACAGATACGCAGTATTTT	CASSPGLSTDTQYF
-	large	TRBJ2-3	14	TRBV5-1	TGCGCCAGCAGCTTGACGGGACGAGGAGATACGCAGTATTTT	CASSLTGRGDTQYF